The rows below give T cell receptor beta chains drawn from one sample of a study of T cell repertoires in cytomegalovirus infection. No antigen has been assigned to these receptors. TCRdb reprocessed the reads with MiXCR, giving one entry per CDR3 protein. Here the sample spans roughly 310,000 distinct CDR3 sequences, 25% to 30% being singletons. Sequencing used cultured PBMCs, obtained from culture after CMV antigen stimulation. The origin of the receptors is a human donor in good health (CMV status not recorded). Some clones in this sample may be carry-over from other donors' samples. The conserved cysteine and the conserved F or W are not part of the CDR3 here. D genes are given only for firm matches. For some rows the clone size is stated as once, few or many, or as a class when expanded; others skip it.

D gene: TRBD1; V gene: TRBV27; clone size: .; J gene: TRBJ2-7; CDR3 protein: ASSSMTGKVHEQY
D gene: TRBD2; V gene: TRBV6-1; clone size: many; J gene: TRBJ2-7; CDR3 protein: ASGTSGPYEQY
D gene: .; V gene: TRBV27; clone size: .; J gene: TRBJ1-6; CDR3 protein: ASSPNPPRDRHSPLH
D gene: .; V gene: TRBV28; clone size: many; J gene: TRBJ2-2; CDR3 protein: ASSDRNPTGELF
D gene: TRBD1; V gene: TRBV4-1; clone size: .; J gene: TRBJ1-2; CDR3 protein: ASSQALGTESNGYT
D gene: .; V gene: TRBV27; clone size: few; J gene: TRBJ2-2; CDR3 protein: ASSSLLGVGGELF
D gene: .; V gene: TRBV7-4; clone size: .; J gene: TRBJ2-1; CDR3 protein: ASGAEQF
D gene: TRBD1; V gene: TRBV6-1; clone size: .; J gene: TRBJ1-3; CDR3 protein: ASRYRGAYGNTIY
D gene: .; V gene: TRBV9; clone size: .; J gene: TRBJ2-1; CDR3 protein: ASSVGAGDNEQF
D gene: .; V gene: TRBV7-3; clone size: .; J gene: TRBJ1-1; CDR3 protein: ASSPSGGMNTEAF
D gene: .; V gene: TRBV28; clone size: few; J gene: TRBJ2-7; CDR3 protein: ASSLYGNLPYEQY
D gene: .; V gene: TRBV20-1; clone size: many; J gene: TRBJ1-5; CDR3 protein: SASGQTRSNQPQH
D gene: .; V gene: TRBV20-1; clone size: once; J gene: TRBJ2-5; CDR3 protein: SASGDGPQETQY
D gene: .; V gene: TRBV11-2; clone size: .; J gene: TRBJ1-1; CDR3 protein: ASSHGGVNTEAF
D gene: TRBD1; V gene: TRBV27; clone size: .; J gene: TRBJ1-6; CDR3 protein: ASSLSPDRGRPLH
D gene: .; V gene: TRBV6-5; clone size: few; J gene: TRBJ2-3; CDR3 protein: ASSYRSRSTDTQY
D gene: TRBD2; V gene: TRBV29-1; clone size: few; J gene: TRBJ2-3; CDR3 protein: SVEDLTSGRDDTQY
D gene: TRBD1; V gene: TRBV7-9; clone size: few; J gene: TRBJ1-6; CDR3 protein: ASSQTGVNSPLH
D gene: .; V gene: TRBV29-1; clone size: once; J gene: TRBJ2-7; CDR3 protein: SVVERAYEQY
D gene: .; V gene: TRBV12-3/TRBV12-4; clone size: .; J gene: TRBJ2-3; CDR3 protein: ASSLWVGKSRDTQY
D gene: .; V gene: TRBV6-1; clone size: few; J gene: TRBJ2-5; CDR3 protein: ASSDIGATETQY
D gene: .; V gene: TRBV25-1; clone size: .; J gene: TRBJ2-2; CDR3 protein: ATGVVGELF
D gene: .; V gene: TRBV27; clone size: .; J gene: TRBJ1-1; CDR3 protein: ASSPDRQVVMNTEAF
D gene: TRBD1; V gene: TRBV30; clone size: few; J gene: TRBJ1-1; CDR3 protein: AWAGTGWPEAF
D gene: .; V gene: TRBV7-9; clone size: .; J gene: TRBJ1-1; CDR3 protein: ASSLANEEAF
D gene: TRBD1; V gene: TRBV28; clone size: .; J gene: TRBJ2-3; CDR3 protein: ASSLNRGSDTQY
D gene: .; V gene: TRBV3-1; clone size: .; J gene: TRBJ1-1; CDR3 protein: ASSQQETEAF
D gene: TRBD2; V gene: TRBV9; clone size: .; J gene: TRBJ2-1; CDR3 protein: ASSVESGGRAPDEQF
D gene: TRBD1; V gene: TRBV18; clone size: .; J gene: TRBJ1-5; CDR3 protein: ASSPPGQGNQPQH
D gene: .; V gene: TRBV6-2/TRBV6-3; clone size: .; J gene: TRBJ2-5; CDR3 protein: ASRRRSEGTQY
D gene: TRBD2; V gene: TRBV7-3; clone size: .; J gene: TRBJ2-3; CDR3 protein: ASAGTSGRADTQY
D gene: .; V gene: TRBV12-3/TRBV12-4; clone size: many; J gene: TRBJ2-5; CDR3 protein: ASSLPGSPETQY